These 20 T cell receptor beta chains were all obtained from the same sample, sequenced in a study of shared clonotypes between healthy human individuals. Clones were sequenced by immunoSEQ multiplex PCR, and TCRdb holds only the in-frame ones, with some missing. The sample holds some 1.1 million clones; about 72% are singletons and the top ten take roughly 0.83%. The sample was memory CD4+ T cells from PBMCs. The subset: CD45RA-negative fraction. These receptors came from a young man in good health. Some clones in this sample may be carry-over from other donors' samples.

This chain joins TRBV28 and TRBJ1-5; D unclear. V was trimmed by 1 base and J by 0 bases, leaving 13 bases between them. This CDR3 has 17 residues. The germline CDR1 and CDR2 sequences are MDHEN and SYDVKM. CDR3 sequence: CASSLYRADISNQPQHF. CDR3 coding DNA: TGTGCCAGCAGTTTATATAGGGCAGACATTAGCAATCAGCCCCAGCATTTT.

This clone appeared a few times. Other DNA sequences in this sample translate to the same CDR3. The genes are TRBV5-1 and TRBJ2-7; 14 bases are shared with TRBD2. This CDR3 comprises 15 residues. The junction had 2 bases not matched to a gene; V was cut back by 4 bases and J by 2 bases. CDR1 is SGHRS and CDR2 is YFSETQ in the germline V gene. The CDR3 region is CASSLGLAGAYEQYF. DNA for the CDR3: TGCGCCAGCAGCCTGGGACTAGCGGGAGCCTACGAGCAGTACTTC.

This sequence joins TRBV7-9 and TRBJ2-7, with a possible D match to TRBD2 (5 bases). The germline V gene encodes CDR1 SEHNR and CDR2 FQNEAQ (reference sequence). CDR3 length: 13 residues. V gave up 1 base and J gave up 3 bases, with 7 bases separating them. DNA of the CDR3: TGTGCCAGCAGCTTAGGGGAGCACTACGAGCAGTACTTC. Translating gives CASSLGEHYEQYF.

V gene TRBV11-1 combines with J gene TRBJ2-7, with D perhaps TRBD1 (6 bases). CDR1 and CDR2 (germline): SGHAT, FQDESV (reference sequence). This CDR3 has 14 amino acids. The ends were cut back, 1 base at V and 6 bases at J, with 13 bases in the middle. CDR3 nucleotides: TGTGCCAGCAGCTTAGTCCCAGGGGACATCGAGCAGTACTTC. Its protein is CASSLVPGDIEQYF.

V is TRBV7-3 and J is TRBJ2-3, with no clear D. Trimming stripped 5 bases from V and 4 bases from J, with 10 bases between. The CDR3 has 13 residues. Germline lookup yields CDR1 SGHTA and CDR2 FQGTGA. The CDR3 bases are TGTGCCAGCAGCGTCCATAGAGCAGATACGCAGTATTTT. Translation: CASSVHRADTQYF.

The rearrangement links TRBV28 to TRBJ2-2; TRBD1 might be the D (6 bases). The CDR3 extends over 14 amino acids. Trimming stripped 2 bases from V and 3 bases from J, with 7 bases between. Per the germline V gene, CDR1 is MDHEN and CDR2 is SYDVKM. The CDR3 nucleotides are TGTGCCAGCAGTTTAGGACAGCACACCGGGGAGCTGTTTTTT. Protein sequence: CASSLGQHTGELFF.

The chain is built from TRBV19 and TRBJ1-1, with TRBD1 matching 10 bases. Germline assignment: CDR1 LNHDA and CDR2 SQIVND (reference sequence). This CDR3 comprises 16 residues. Trimming cost V 5 bases and J 4 bases; bases outside gene matches: 10. CDR3 sequence (DNA): TGTGCCAGTAGTCCACGGACAGGGGGGGTTCCCACTGAAGCTTTCTTT. Translating gives CASSPRTGGVPTEAFF.

The chain links TRBV2 to TRBJ2-1; D is possibly TRBD2 (6 bases). Germline V CDR1 and CDR2: SNHLY, FYNNEI. V shed 10 bases and J shed 5 bases, with 18 bases lying between them. The CDR3 loop spans 14 amino acids. CDR3 region: CATHSSEFDNEQFF. The CDR3 region has the DNA TGTGCCACCCACTCTAGCGAATTTGACAATGAGCAGTTCTTC.

The chain links TRBV2 to TRBJ2-2; D possibly corresponds to TRBD1 (6 bases). CDR1 is SNHLY and CDR2 is FYNNEI in the germline V gene. This CDR3 spans 14 amino acids. Deletions cut 7 bases from V and 6 bases from J, with 15 bases between. The CDR3 bases are TGTGCCAGCACCCTCCGGGACACTGCCGGGGAGCTGTTTTTT. Translation: CASTLRDTAGELFF.

The table lists this clone with a few counts. The chain couples TRBV28 to TRBJ1-5; no clear D gene. The CDR3 totals 16 residues. The V and J ends lost 5 bases and 6 bases respectively, with 20 bases between them. Germline V gives CDR1 MDHEN, CDR2 SYDVKM. CDR3 amino acids: CASSVNWMDGSQPQHF. As DNA, the CDR3 is TGTGCCAGCAGTGTGAATTGGATGGATGGTAGTCAGCCCCAGCATTTT.

The rearrangement uses TRBV2 and TRBJ2-2, with TRBD1 matching 8 bases. CDR1 SNHLY and CDR2 FYNNEI come from the germline V gene. The junction had 5 bases not matched to a gene; V was cut back by 5 bases and J by 0 bases. The CDR3 totals 16 residues. CDR3: CASSRDRPSNTGELFF. The CDR3 DNA reads TGTGCCAGCAGTCGGGACAGGCCATCGAACACCGGGGAGCTGTTTTTT. Drawing the rest from reference TRBV2 and TRBJ2-2, the complete variable domain is EPEVTQTPSHQVTQMGQEVILRCVPISNHLYFYWYRQILGQKVEFLVSFYNNEISEKSEIFDDQFSVERPDGSNFTLKIRSTKLEDSAMYFCASSRDRPSNTGELFFGEGSRLTVL.

V gene TRBV9 combines with J gene TRBJ2-7, with a tentative D call TRBD2 (6 bases). The CDR3 loop spans 15 amino acids. Germline V gene data show CDR1 as SGDLS and CDR2 as YYNGEE. Trimming took off 0 bases at V and 3 bases at J, with 13 bases between the two ends. DNA of the CDR3: TGTGCCAGCAGCGTAGGTCATAGCGGAAGCTACGAGCAGTACTTC. It is translated as CASSVGHSGSYEQYF. The variable domain in full, with the rest retrieved from reference TRBV9 and TRBJ2-7, is DSGVTQTPKHLITATGQRVTLRCSPRSGDLSVYWYQQSLDQGLQFLIQYYNGEERAKGNILERFSAQQFPDLHSELNLSSLELGDSALYFCASSVGHSGSYEQYFGPGTRLTVT.

The chain is built from TRBV28 and TRBJ1-4; unclear D gene. Germline loops: CDR1 MDHEN, CDR2 SYDVKM. Trimming took off 5 bases at V and 8 bases at J, with 12 bases between the two ends. The CDR3 extends over 13 amino acids. The CDR3 spells CASSADLLEKLFF. The CDR3 DNA reads as TGTGCCAGCAGTGCGGACTTGCTGGAAAAACTGTTTTTT.

This chain joins TRBV6-1 and TRBJ2-1; D not certain. The length of the CDR3 is 14 residues. The V gene lost 3 bases and the J gene lost 8 bases, with 14 bases spanning the gap. Germline-derived CDR1 and CDR2 are MNHNS and SASEGT. DNA for the CDR3: TGTGCCAGCAGTGAGACATTCTTTTGGGATGAGCAGTTCTTC. Its protein product is CASSETFFWDEQFF.

The chain recombines TRBV6-1 with TRBJ2-7; D perhaps matches TRBD2 (5 bases). CDR1 is MNHNS and CDR2 is SASEGT in the germline V gene. CDR3 length: 14 residues. Trimming shortened V by 7 bases and J by 0 bases, and 13 bases separated the two germline ends. CDR3 loop: CASTQVTTSYEQYF. The CDR3 DNA reads TGTGCCAGCACCCAGGTGACTACCTCCTACGAGCAGTACTTC.

This chain uses TRBV19 with TRBJ2-5, with 9 bases aligning to TRBD2. The germline V gene encodes CDR1 LNHDA and CDR2 SQIVND (reference sequence). Trimming took 5 bases from V and 4 from J; bases not matched to a gene: 8. The CDR3 is 15 residues long. DNA of the CDR3: TGTGCCAGTAGTTACGCGGGAGGGCCTGGAGAGACCCAGTACTTC. Amino acid sequence: CASSYAGGPGETQYF.

This clone was detected once. The genes are TRBV5-1 and TRBJ1-1; D perhaps matches TRBD1 (5 bases). The CDR3 runs 14 residues. CDR1 and CDR2 (germline): SGHRS, YFSETQ. The V end was cut by 4 bases, the J end by 2 bases, with 12 bases between. CDR3 sequence: CASSPGGFNTEAFF. The DNA for the CDR3 is TGCGCCAGCAGCCCGGGGGGGTTCAACACTGAAGCTTTCTTT.

The V call is TRBV4-2, the J call TRBJ1-4; 7 positions match TRBD1. V shed 4 bases, J shed 4 bases, and the junction held 9 bases outside the gene matches. There are 16 residues in the CDR3. Germline CDR1 is LGHNA and CDR2 is YNFKEQ. Here the CDR3 reads CASSPSTGSNNEKLFF. The CDR3 nucleotides are TGTGCCAGCAGCCCGTCGACAGGGAGTAATAATGAAAAACTGTTTTTT.

The chain employs TRBV7-2 and TRBJ2-4, with a tentative D call TRBD2 (5 bases). The CDR3 is 15 amino acids. Germline V gene sequence: CDR1 SGHTA, CDR2 FQGNSA. Trimming took off 1 base at V and 7 bases at J, with 14 bases between the two ends. In DNA form, the CDR3 reads TGTGCCAGCAGCTTAGGCCCCCTCGGGAAGAACATTCAGTACTTC. Its protein product is CASSLGPLGKNIQYF.

This clone was observed many times. This rearrangement joins TRBV28 to TRBJ1-2; D is unclear. Germline V CDR1 and CDR2: MDHEN, SYDVKM. Trimming shortened V by 1 base and J by 1 base, and 7 bases separated the two germline ends. The CDR3 is made up of 14 amino acids. DNA for the CDR3: TGTGCCAGCAGTTTATCGGGTTTTAACTATGGCTACACCTTC. Protein sequence: CASSLSGFNYGYTF.